Sequencing of this TCR beta chain was carried out in a study of shared clonotypes between healthy human individuals. At the level of the study: Donor ages ranged 18 to 49 years: a couple of women, a few men. Study-level points and caveats: Incomplete sequencing of sorted subsets was indicated by rarefaction despite large depth.

A note on this clone: Its antigen is undetermined.

The V gene's germline CDR1 is MGHRA and CDR2 YSYEKL. Trimming took 2 bases from V and 9 from J, leaving 14 bases between them. This CDR3 has 14 amino acids. Per sorted-subset replicate PCR, input was approximately 0.2 ug DNA, representing tens of thousands of T cell genomes. Assay: immunoSEQ multiplex PCR; the TCRdb copy retains only in-frame clones and omits some. The sample gives some 120,000 clones, around 65% of which show up once; about a quarter is in the top ten. The V gene is TRBV4-1, the J gene TRBJ2-1, with unresolved D. The sample comprised memory CD8+ T cells sorted from blood. Subset reported: CD45RO+ cells pooled with CCR7-negative TemRA cells. The origin of this receptor is a woman in her 30s in good health. CDR3 coding DNA: TGCGCCAGCAGCCAATATGTTTTAAGCCCTGAGCAGTTCTTC. It translates to CASSQYVLSPEQFF.